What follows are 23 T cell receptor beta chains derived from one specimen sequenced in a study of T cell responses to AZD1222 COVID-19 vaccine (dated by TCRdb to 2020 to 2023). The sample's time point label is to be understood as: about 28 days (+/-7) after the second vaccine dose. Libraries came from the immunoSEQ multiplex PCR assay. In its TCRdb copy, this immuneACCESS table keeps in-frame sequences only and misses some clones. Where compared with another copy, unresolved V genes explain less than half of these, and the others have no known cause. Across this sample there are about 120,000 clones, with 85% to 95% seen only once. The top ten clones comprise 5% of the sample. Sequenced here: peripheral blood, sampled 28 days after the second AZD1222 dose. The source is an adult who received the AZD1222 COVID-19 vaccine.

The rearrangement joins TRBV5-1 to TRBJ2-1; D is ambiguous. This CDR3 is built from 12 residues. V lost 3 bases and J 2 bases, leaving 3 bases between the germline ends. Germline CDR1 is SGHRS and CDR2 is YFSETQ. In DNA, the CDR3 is TGCGCCAGCAGCTCCCCCTACAATGAGCAGTTCTTC. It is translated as CASSSPYNEQFF.

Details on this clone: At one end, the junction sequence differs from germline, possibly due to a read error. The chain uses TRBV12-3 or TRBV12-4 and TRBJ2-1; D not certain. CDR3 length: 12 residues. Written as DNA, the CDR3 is TGTGCCAGCAGTATAGCCAGTAGTGAGCAGTTCTTC. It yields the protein CASSIASSEQFF.

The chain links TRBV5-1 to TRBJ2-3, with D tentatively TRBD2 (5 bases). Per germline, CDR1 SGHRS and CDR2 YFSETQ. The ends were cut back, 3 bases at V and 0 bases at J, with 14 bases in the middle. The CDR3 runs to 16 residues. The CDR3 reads CASSSGLERSTDTQYF. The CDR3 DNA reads TGCGCCAGCAGCTCCGGGCTTGAGCGGAGCACAGATACGCAGTATTTT.

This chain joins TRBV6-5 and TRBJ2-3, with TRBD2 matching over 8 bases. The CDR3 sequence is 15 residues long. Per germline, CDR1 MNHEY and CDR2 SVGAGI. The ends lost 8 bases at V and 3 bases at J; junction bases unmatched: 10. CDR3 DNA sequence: TGTGCCAGCCGACTAGCGACTTTAGGGACAGATACGCAGTATTTT. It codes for CASRLATLGTDTQYF.

The CDR3 loop reads CSVERAGIGATEAFF. The DNA of the CDR3 is TGCAGCGTTGAACGGGCAGGGATTGGTGCCACTGAAGCTTTCTTT. V usage is TRBV29-1 and J usage is TRBJ1-1; D possibly corresponds to TRBD1 (5 bases). CDR3 size: 15 residues. The germline gives CDR1 SQVTM, CDR2 ANQGSEA. The V gene lost 2 bases and the J gene lost 4 bases, with 17 bases spanning the gap.

The CDR3 loop is CASSPLNGPGDEQFF. In DNA, the CDR3 is TGCGCCAGCAGCCCTTTAAACGGCCCCGGGGATGAGCAGTTCTTC. The chain is built from TRBV5-1 and TRBJ2-1, with a tentative D call TRBD2 (5 bases). Germline assignment: CDR1 SGHRS and CDR2 YFSETQ. There are 15 residues in the CDR3. Trimming left V 4 bases short and J 8 bases short, with 19 bases between.

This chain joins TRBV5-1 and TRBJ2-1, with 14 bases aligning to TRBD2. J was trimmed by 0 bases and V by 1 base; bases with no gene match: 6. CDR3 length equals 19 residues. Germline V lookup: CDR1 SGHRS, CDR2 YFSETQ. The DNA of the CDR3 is TGCGCCAGCAGCTTGATAAGGACTAGCGGGAGGAACTCCTACAATGAGCAGTTCTTC. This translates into CASSLIRTSGRNSYNEQFF.

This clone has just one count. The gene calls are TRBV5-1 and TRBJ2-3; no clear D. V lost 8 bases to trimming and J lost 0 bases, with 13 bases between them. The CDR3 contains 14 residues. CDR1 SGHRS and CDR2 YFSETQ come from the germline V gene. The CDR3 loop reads CASGLGPSTDTQYF. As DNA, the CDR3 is TGCGCCAGTGGGCTCGGGCCTAGCACAGATACGCAGTATTTT.

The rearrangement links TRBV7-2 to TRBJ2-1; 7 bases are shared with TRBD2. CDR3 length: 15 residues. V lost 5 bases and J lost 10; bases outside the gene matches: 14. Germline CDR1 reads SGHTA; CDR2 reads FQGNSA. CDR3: CASSRDYPAGGEQFF. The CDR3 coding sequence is TGTGCCAGCAGCCGGGACTATCCGGCGGGTGGCGAGCAGTTCTTC. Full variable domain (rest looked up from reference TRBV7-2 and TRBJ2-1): GAGVSQSPSNKVTEKGKDVELRCDPISGHTALYWYRQSLGQGLEFLIYFQGNSAPDKSGLPSDRFSAERTGGSVSTLTIQRTQQEDSAVYLCASSRDYPAGGEQFFGPGTRLTVL.

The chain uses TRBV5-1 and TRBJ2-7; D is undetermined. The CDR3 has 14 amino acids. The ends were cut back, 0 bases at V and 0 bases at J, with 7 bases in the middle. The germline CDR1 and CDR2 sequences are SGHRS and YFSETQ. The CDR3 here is CASSLEGGSYEQYF. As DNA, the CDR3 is TGCGCCAGCAGCTTGGAAGGCGGCTCCTACGAGCAGTACTTC.

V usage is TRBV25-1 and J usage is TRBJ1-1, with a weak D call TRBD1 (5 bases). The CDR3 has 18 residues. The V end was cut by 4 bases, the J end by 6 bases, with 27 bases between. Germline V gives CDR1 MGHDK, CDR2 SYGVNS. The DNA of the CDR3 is TGTGCCAGCAGTGGATCCGCCCATGGGGGTGAGGGTCCCCCTGAAGCTTTCTTT. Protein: CASSGSAHGGEGPPEAFF.

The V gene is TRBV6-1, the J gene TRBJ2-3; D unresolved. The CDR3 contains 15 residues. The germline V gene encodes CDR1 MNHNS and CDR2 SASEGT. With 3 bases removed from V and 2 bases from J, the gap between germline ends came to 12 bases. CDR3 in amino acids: CASSDLGLPTDTQYF. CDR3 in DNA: TGTGCCAGCAGTGATTTGGGCCTCCCCACAGATACGCAGTATTTT.

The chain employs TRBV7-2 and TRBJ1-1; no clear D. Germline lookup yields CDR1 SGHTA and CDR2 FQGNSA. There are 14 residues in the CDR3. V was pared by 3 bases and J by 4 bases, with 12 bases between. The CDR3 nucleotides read TGTGCCAGCAGCTTGGAGGGCTGGGGCACTGAAGCTTTCTTT. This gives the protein CASSLEGWGTEAFF.

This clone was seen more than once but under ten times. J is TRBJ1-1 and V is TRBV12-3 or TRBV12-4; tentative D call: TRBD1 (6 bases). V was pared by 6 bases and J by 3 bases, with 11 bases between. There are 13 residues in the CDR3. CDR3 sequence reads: CASRQGGYTEAFF. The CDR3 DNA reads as TGTGCCAGCAGACAGGGCGGGTACACTGAAGCTTTCTTT.

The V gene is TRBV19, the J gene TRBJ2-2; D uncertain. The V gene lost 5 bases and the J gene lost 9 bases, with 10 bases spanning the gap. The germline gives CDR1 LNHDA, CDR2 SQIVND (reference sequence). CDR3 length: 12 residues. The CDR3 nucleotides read TGTGCCAGTAGTGGAGTGACCCGGGAGCTGTTTTTT. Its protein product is CASSGVTRELFF. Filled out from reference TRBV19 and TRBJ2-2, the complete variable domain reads DGGITQSPKYLFRKEGQNVTLSCEQNLNHDAMYWYRQDPGQGLRLIYYSQIVNDFQKGDIAEGYSVSREKKESFPLTVTSAQKNPTAFYLCASSGVTRELFFGEGSRLTVL.

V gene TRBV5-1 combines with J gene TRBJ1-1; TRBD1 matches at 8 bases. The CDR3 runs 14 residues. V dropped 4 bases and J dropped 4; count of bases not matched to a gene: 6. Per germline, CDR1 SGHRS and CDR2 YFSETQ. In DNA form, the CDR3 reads TGCGCCAGCAGCCAAGGACAGGGTTTCACTGAAGCTTTCTTT. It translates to CASSQGQGFTEAFF.

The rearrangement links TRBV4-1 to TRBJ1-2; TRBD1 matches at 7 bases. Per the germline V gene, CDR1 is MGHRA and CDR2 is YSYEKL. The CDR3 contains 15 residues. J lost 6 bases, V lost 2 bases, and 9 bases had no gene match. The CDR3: CASSQQQGSADGYTF. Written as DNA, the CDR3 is TGCGCCAGCAGCCAACAACAGGGGTCGGCCGATGGCTACACCTTC.

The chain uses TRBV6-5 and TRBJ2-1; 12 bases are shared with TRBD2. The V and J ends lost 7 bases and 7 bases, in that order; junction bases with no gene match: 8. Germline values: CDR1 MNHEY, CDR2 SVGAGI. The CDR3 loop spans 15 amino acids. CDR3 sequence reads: CASTTGLAGTNEQFF. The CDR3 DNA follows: TGTGCCAGCACTACCGGACTAGCGGGGACAAATGAGCAGTTCTTC.

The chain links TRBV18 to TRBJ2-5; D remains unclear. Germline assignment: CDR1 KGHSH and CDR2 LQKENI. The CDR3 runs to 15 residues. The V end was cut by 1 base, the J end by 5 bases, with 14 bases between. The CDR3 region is CASSPRETSLETQYF. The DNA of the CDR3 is TGTGCCAGCTCACCACGTGAGACATCGCTGGAGACCCAGTACTTC.

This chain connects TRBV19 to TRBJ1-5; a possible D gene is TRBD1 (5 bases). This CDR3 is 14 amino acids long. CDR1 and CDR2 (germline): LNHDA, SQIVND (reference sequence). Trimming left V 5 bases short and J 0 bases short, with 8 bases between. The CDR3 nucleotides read TGTGCCAGTAGTGGGGGTCCTAGCAATCAGCCCCAGCATTTT. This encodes CASSGGPSNQPQHF.

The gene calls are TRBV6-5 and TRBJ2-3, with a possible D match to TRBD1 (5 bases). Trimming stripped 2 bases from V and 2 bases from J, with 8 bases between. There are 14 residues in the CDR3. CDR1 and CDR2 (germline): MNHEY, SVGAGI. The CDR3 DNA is TGTGCCAGCAGTTACGTGGGGCCCACAGATACGCAGTATTTT. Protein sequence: CASSYVGPTDTQYF.

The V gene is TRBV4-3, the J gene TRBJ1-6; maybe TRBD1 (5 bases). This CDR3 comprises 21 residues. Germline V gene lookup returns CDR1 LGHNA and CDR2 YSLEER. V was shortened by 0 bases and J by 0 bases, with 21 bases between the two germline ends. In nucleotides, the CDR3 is TGCGCCAGCAGCCAAGAGCATCTGTTGGACAAGAACCTCTCCTATAATTCACCCCTCCACTTT. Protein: CASSQEHLLDKNLSYNSPLHF.

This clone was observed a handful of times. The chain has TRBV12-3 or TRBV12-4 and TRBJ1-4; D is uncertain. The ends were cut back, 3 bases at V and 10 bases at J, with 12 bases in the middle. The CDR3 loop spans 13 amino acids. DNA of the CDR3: TGTGCCAGCAGTTTTGGAGGGTTTGGAAAACTGTTTTTT. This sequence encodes CASSFGGFGKLFF.